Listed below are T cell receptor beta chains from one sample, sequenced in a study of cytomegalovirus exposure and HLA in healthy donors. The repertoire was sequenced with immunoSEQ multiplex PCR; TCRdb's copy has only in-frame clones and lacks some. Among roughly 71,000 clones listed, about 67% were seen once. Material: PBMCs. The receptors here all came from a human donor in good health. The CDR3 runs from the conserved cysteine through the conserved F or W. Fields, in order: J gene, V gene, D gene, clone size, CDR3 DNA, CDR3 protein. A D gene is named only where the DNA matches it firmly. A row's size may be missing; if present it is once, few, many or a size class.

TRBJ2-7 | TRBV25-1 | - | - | TGTGCCAGCAGTAGTTTTCAGGGCTCCTACGAGCAGTACTTC | CASSSFQGSYEQYF
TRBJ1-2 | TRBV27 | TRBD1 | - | TGTGCCAGCAGTTTTCAAGCCCGACAGGGATATGGCTACACCTTC | CASSFQARQGYGYTF
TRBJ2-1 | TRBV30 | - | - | TGTGCCTGGGGGGCATTGACCTACAATGAGCAGTTCTTC | CAWGALTYNEQFF
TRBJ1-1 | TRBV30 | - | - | TGTGCCTGGAGGCGGCAGATGAACACTGAAGCTTTCTTT | CAWRRQMNTEAFF
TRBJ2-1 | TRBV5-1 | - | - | TGCGCCAGCAGCTCCAGGGGAGGGCCTGACAATGAGCAGTTCTTC | CASSSRGGPDNEQFF
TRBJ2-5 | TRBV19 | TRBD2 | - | TGTGCCAGTAGTACCGGGACTAGCGGGTCCCTCGGGGAGACCCAGTACTTC | CASSTGTSGSLGETQYF
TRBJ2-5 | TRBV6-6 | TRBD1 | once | TGTGCCAGCAGCCCCGGACAGGGGGGACAGACCCAGTACTTC | CASSPGQGGQTQYF
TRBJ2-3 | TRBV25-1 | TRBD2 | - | TGTGCCAGCAGTGAATTCAGAGCGGGAGGGCCGGGCACAGATACGCAGTATTTT | CASSEFRAGGPGTDTQYF
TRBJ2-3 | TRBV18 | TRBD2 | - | TGTGCCAGCTCACCGGGGGGGATAGATACGCAGTATTTT | CASSPGGIDTQYF
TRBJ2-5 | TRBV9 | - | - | TGTGCCAGCAGCGAATTCGGGACTTACCAAGAGACCCAGTACTTC | CASSEFGTYQETQYF
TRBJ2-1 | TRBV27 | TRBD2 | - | TGTGCCAGCAGTCTGGGGCCGGGACTAGCATCTGAGCAGTTCTTC | CASSLGPGLASEQFF
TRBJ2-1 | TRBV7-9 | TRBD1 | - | TGTTCCAGCAGCTACGACAGGGACCGCGAGCAGTTCTTC | CSSSYDRDREQFF
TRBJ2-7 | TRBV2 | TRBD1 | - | TGTGCCAGCAGCTTAGTACAGGGGACAGTAGGCGAGCAGTACTTC | CASSLVQGTVGEQYF
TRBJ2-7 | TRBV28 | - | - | TGTGCCAGCAGTTTATTGGACATTAGCTACGAGCAGTACTTC | CASSLLDISYEQYF
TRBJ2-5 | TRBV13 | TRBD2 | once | TGTGCCAGCAGCCCGCGGACTAGCGGAGCCCAAGAGACCCAGTACTTC | CASSPRTSGAQETQYF
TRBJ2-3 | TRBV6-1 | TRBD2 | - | TGTGCCAGCAGTGACGGGACTAGTAAGGGGGTCGATACGCAGTATTTT | CASSDGTSKGVDTQYF
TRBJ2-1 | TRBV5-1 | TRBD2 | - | TGCGCCAGCAGCTTGGGGTTAGCGGGAGACGAGCAGTTCTTC | CASSLGLAGDEQFF
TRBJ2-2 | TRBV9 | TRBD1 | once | TGTGCCAGTTCGGGACAGGGGGCGAACACCGGGGAGCTGTTTTTT | CASSGQGANTGELFF
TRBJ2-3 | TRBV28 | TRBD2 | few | TGTGCCAGCAGTTCTAGCGGAGCAAAGCTAGATACGCAGTATTTT | CASSSSGAKLDTQYF
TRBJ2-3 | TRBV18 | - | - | TGTGCCAGCTCACCACTAGGGAGAGATACGCAGTATTTT | CASSPLGRDTQYF
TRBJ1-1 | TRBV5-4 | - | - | TGTGCCAGCAGCTTGACGATTAAAGGGGGGGGGATCACTGAAGCTTTCTTT | CASSLTIKGGGITEAFF
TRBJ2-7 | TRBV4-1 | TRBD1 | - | TGCGCCAGCAGCCAAGTTGGACAGGGTGCAAGAGAGCAGTACTTC | CASSQVGQGAREQYF
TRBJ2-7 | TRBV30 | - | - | TGTGCCTGGAGGAGAGGGCTCTACGAGCAGTACTTC | CAWRRGLYEQYF
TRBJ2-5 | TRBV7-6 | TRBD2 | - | TGTGCCAGCAGCCAGATAGGGACTAGAAAAGAGACCCAGTACTTC | CASSQIGTRKETQYF
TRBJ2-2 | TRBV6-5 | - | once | TGTGCCAGCAGTTTCCCGAGGGCCGGGGAGCTGTTTTTT | CASSFPRAGELFF
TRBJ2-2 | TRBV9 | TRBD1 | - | TGTGCCAGCAGCCAGGGGGCTGGCACCGGGGAGCTGTTTTTT | CASSQGAGTGELFF
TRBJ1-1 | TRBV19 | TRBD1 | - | TGTGCCAGTAGTACACCGGGACAGGGGTGGACTGAAGCTTTCTTT | CASSTPGQGWTEAFF
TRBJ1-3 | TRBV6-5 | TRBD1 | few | TGTGCCAGCAGTACCGGACAGGGAGGAAACACCATATATTTT | CASSTGQGGNTIYF
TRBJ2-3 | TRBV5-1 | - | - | TGCGCCAGCAGCTCACAGGGAACAGATACGCAGTATTTT | CASSSQGTDTQYF
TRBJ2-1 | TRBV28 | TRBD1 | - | TGTGCCAGCAGTGCCCGGGACAGTTCCTACAATGAGCAGTTCTTC | CASSARDSSYNEQFF
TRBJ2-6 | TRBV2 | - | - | TGTGCCAGCAGTGACCTCTCTGGGGCCAACGTCCTGACTTTC | CASSDLSGANVLTF
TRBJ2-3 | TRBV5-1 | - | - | TGCGCCAGCTGGGACCAGCGGGCAGATACGCAGTATTTT | CASWDQRADTQYF
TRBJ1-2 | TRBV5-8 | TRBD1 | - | TGTGCCAGCAGCTCCCTCCGGGACAGGGAAAGTGGCTACACCTTC | CASSSLRDRESGYTF
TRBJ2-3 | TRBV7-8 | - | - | TGTGCCAGCAGCTCCCTAGGAAACACGCAGTATTTT | CASSSLGNTQYF
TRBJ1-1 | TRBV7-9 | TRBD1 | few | TGTGCCAGCAAGACAACGGACAGGGGTAACACTGAAGCTTTCTTT | CASKTTDRGNTEAFF
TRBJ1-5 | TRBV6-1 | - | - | TGTGCCAGCAGTGTCTATCGGGACACCAATCAGCCCCAGCATTTT | CASSVYRDTNQPQHF
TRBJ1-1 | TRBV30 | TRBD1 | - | TGTGCCTGGATGGGGAGACAGGGGGCATGGACTGAAGCTTTCTTT | CAWMGRQGAWTEAFF
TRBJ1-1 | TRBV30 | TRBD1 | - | TGTGCCTGCCTCGGGACAGGGGGCCGAGACACTGAAGCTTTCTTT | CACLGTGGRDTEAFF
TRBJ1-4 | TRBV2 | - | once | TGTGCCAGCAGCGATGAAAAACTGTTTTTT | CASSDEKLFF
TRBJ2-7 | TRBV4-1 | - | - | TGCGCCAGCAGCCCGGACTCGGCTCAGGACGAGCAGTACTTC | CASSPDSAQDEQYF
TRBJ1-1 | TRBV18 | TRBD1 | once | TGTGCCAGCTCACCCATACCGGGACAGGGGGCGAACACTGAAGCTTTCTTT | CASSPIPGQGANTEAFF
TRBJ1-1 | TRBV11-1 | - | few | TGTGCCAGCAGCTTTAGCGTTGACATCTCGGACACTGAAGCTTTCTTT | CASSFSVDISDTEAFF
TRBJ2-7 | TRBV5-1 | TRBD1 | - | TGCGCCAGCAGCTTGGGGGACGGGACAGGGGTGAACGAGCAGTACTTC | CASSLGDGTGVNEQYF
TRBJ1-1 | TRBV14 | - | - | TGTGCCAGCAGCCTCTTAAGCGGCAGTAGTGACACTGAAGCTTTCTTT | CASSLLSGSSDTEAFF
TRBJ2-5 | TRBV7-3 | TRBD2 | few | TGTGCCAGCAGCTTGGGACTAGCGGGAGGGATAGAGACCCAGTACTTC | CASSLGLAGGIETQYF
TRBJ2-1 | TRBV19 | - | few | TGTGCCAGTAGTCCTAGCCTCTACAATGAGCAGTTCTTC | CASSPSLYNEQFF
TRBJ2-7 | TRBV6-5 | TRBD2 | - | TGTGCCAGCAGCTTAGCGGGAGGGAGGTCCTACGAGCAGTACTTC | CASSLAGGRSYEQYF
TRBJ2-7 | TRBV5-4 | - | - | TGTGCCAGCAGCTTTAACGACTACGAGCAGTACTTC | CASSFNDYEQYF
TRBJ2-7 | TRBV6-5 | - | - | TGTGCCAGCAGTTACTCGAGAGCGTTTAAGGACGAGCAGTACTTC | CASSYSRAFKDEQYF
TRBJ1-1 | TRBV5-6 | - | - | TGTGCCAGCAGCCCCTCTAATGGGCCGAATGAAGCTTTCTTT | CASSPSNGPNEAFF
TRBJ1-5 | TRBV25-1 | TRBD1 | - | TGTGCCAGCAGTGTATACCGGGACAGGGAGTTCAATCAGCCCCAGCATTTT | CASSVYRDREFNQPQHF
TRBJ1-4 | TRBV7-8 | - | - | TGTGCCAGCAGCCCCTTCCGGGTAGGCCTTGTGATAGCAACTAATGAAAAACTGTTTTTT | CASSPFRVGLVIATNEKLFF
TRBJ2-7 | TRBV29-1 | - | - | TGCAGCGTTGTGGGTTACGGGACAAGATCCTACGAGCAGTACTTC | CSVVGYGTRSYEQYF
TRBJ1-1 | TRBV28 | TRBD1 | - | TGTGCCAGCAGTTTAAGGAAGGGACAGGGGGCCGCTGAAGCTTTCTTT | CASSLRKGQGAAEAFF
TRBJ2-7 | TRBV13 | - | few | TGTGCCAGCAGCCCGGACTCCTCCTACGAGCAGTACTTC | CASSPDSSYEQYF
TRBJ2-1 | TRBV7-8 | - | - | TGTGCCAGCAGTTCGGGGACGGGGGACAATGAGCAGTTCTTC | CASSSGTGDNEQFF
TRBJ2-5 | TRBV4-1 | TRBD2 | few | TGCGCCAGCAGCCTTACTAGCGGGGAGACCCAGTACTTC | CASSLTSGETQYF
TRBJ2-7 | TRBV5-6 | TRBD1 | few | TGTGCCAGCAGCCGGGACAGGGAGCAGTACTTC | CASSRDREQYF
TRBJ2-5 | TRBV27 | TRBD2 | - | TGTGCCAGCAGTGCATCACTAGCGGGAGGGAAGACCCAGTACTTC | CASSASLAGGKTQYF
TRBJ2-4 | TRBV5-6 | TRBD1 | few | TGTGCCAGCAGCTTGGTGGACAGGGACAAAAACATTCAGTACTTC | CASSLVDRDKNIQYF